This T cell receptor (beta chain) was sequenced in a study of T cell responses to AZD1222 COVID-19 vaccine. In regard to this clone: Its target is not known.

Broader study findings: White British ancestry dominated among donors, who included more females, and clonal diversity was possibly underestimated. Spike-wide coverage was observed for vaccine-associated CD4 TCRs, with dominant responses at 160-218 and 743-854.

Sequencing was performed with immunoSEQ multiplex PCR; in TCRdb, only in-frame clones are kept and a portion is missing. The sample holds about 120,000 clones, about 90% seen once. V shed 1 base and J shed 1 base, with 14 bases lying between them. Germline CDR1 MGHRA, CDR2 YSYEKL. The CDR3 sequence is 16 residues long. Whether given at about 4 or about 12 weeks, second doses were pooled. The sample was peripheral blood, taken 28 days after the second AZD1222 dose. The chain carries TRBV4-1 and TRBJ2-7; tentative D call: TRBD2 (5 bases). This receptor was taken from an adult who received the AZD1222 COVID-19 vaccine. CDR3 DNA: TGCGCCAGCAGCCAAGGCTTAGCGCGAAAATCCTACGAGCAGTACTTC. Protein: CASSQGLARKSYEQYF.